The 20 T cell receptor beta chains listed next were all sequenced from one sample in a study of regulatory T cells in long-lasting Graves disease. The sample's time point: newly diagnosed GD, antithyroid drugs for less than 3 months. PBMC-extracted RNA yielded the TCR library. Investigators prepared the TCR beta libraries by applying iRepertoire HTBI primers and Arm-PCR of CDR3 regions. TCRdb re-analysed the multiplex PCR reads in MiXCR, keeping a single row per CDR3 protein. The sample has 360,000 or so distinct CDR3 sequences; roughly 12% are singletons. This sample also appeared in a second study, on T cells in Graves' hyperthyroidism and ophthalmopathy.

Material: peripheral blood mononuclear cells (PBMCs), obtained at new diagnosis, from a patient treated with antithyroid drugs. The receptors derive from a woman aged 18-29 years with Graves disease.

The rearrangement uses TRBV13 and TRBJ2-4; 7 nucleotides align to TRBD2. Germline V gene sequence: CDR1 PRHDT, CDR2 FYEKMQ (reference sequence). The CDR3 runs 14 residues. After removal of 1 base from V and 11 bases from J, the junction contained 8 bases not matched to a gene. The CDR3 spells CASSLAAGRDVQYF. The CDR3 coding sequence is TGTGCCAGCAGCTTAGCGGCGGGGAGGGACGTTCAGTACTTC. The variable domain in full, with the rest retrieved from reference TRBV13 and TRBJ2-4, is AAGVIQSPRHLIKEKRETATLKCYPIPRHDTVYWYQQGPGQDPQFLISFYEKMQSDKGSIPDRFSAQQFSDYHSELNMSSLELGDSALYFCASSLAAGRDVQYFGAGTRLSVL.

This clonotype has a count of ten or more. The chain combines TRBV20-1 with TRBJ1-1, with D perhaps matching TRBD1 (5 bases). V dropped 0 bases and J dropped 2 bases, with 13 bases sitting between them. CDR3 size: 15 residues. Per the germline V gene, CDR1 is DFQATT and CDR2 is SNEGSKA (reference sequence). DNA of the CDR3: TGCAGTGCTAGAGATTGGTGGGGCGAAAACACTGAAGCTTTCTTT. Its protein is CSARDWWGENTEAFF.

As concerns this clonotype: Being one base from a much bigger clone, this may be a read error. The rearrangement links TRBV7-9 to TRBJ2-7, with D perhaps assigned TRBD1 or TRBD2 (5 bases each). From germline, CDR1 is SEHNR and CDR2 FQNEAQ (reference sequence). The CDR3 extends over 16 amino acids. V lost 3 bases, J lost 7 bases, and 22 bases lay in between. The CDR3 is CASSFLIRGPGAEQYF. Written as DNA, the CDR3 is TGTGCCAGCAGCTTTTTGATCCGGGGCCCAGGAGCGGAGCAGTACTTC.

This chain uses TRBV30 with TRBJ2-1; 10 bases are shared with TRBD2. The germline gives CDR1 GTSNPN, CDR2 SVGIG (reference sequence). The CDR3 has 15 amino acids. The V and J ends lost 1 base and 5 bases, in that order; junction bases with no gene match: 5. CDR3 coding DNA: TGTGCCTGGAGTGCACTACTAGCGGGGAACAATGAGCAGTTCTTC. Its protein product is CAWSALLAGNNEQFF.

The table lists this clonotype with many counts. CDR3 coding DNA: TGTGCCAGCAAGAGATTAGAGACCCAGTACTTC. This sequence encodes CASKRLETQYF. This sequence joins TRBV11-2 and TRBJ2-5, with no clear D. Germline-derived CDR1 and CDR2 are SGHAT and FQNNGV. CDR3 size: 11 residues. The V end was cut by 7 bases, the J end by 4 bases, with 7 bases between.

This clonotype has at least ten counts. V usage is TRBV28 and J usage is TRBJ1-2; D is uncertain. Per germline, CDR1 MDHEN and CDR2 SYDVKM. This CDR3 has 13 amino acids. The germline V and J ends were trimmed by 8 bases and 8 bases, with 18 bases remaining between them. The CDR3 bases are TGTGCCAGCCTCTTTTCCGCTTCTCGCGGCTACACCTTC. It codes for CASLFSASRGYTF.

This clonotype was observed at least ten times. The rearrangement links TRBV12-5 to TRBJ2-1; TRBD2 matches at 11 bases. This CDR3 spans 16 amino acids. V dropped 5 bases and J dropped 7; count of bases not matched to a gene: 10. CDR1 is LGHNT and CDR2 is FRNRAP in the germline V gene. The CDR3 coding sequence is TGTGCTAGTGGTGGAATAGCGGGGGGGCGATCTAATGAGCAGTTCTTC. Its protein product is CASGGIAGGRSNEQFF. Supplemented by reference TRBV12-5 and TRBJ2-1, the full variable domain reads DARVTQTPRHKVTEMGQEVTMRCQPILGHNTVFWYRQTMMQGLELLAYFRNRAPLDDSGMPKDRFSAEMPDATLATLKIQPSEPRDSAVYFCASGGIAGGRSNEQFFGPGTRLTVL.

This clonotype has a count of ten or more. The rearrangement uses TRBV7-2 and TRBJ1-4, with a tentative D call TRBD1 (5 bases). Trimming stripped 2 bases from V and 6 bases from J, with 13 bases between. Looked up from germline, CDR1 is SGHTA and CDR2 is FQGNSA. This CDR3 contains 15 residues. The CDR3: CASSLKGRPHEKLFF. The CDR3 DNA follows: TGTGCCAGCAGCTTAAAGGGACGGCCCCATGAAAAACTGTTTTTT.

A note on this clonotype: This sequence may be a read error, since a much larger clone differs from it by one base. The rearrangement uses TRBV4-1 and TRBJ1-2, with a possible D match to TRBD1 (5 bases). The V end was cut by 0 bases, the J end by 3 bases, with 14 bases between. The CDR3 is made up of 16 amino acids. Germline lookup yields CDR1 MGHRA and CDR2 YSYEKL. For the CDR3, the DNA is TGCGCCAGCAGCCAAGATTGCGGGGCAAGTGACTATGGCTACACCTTC. Its protein is CASSQDCGASDYGYTF.

The chain recombines TRBV12-3 or TRBV12-4 with TRBJ2-1, with TRBD2 matching 15 bases. The CDR3 sequence is 21 residues long. The trim removed 5 bases at V and 0 bases at J, leaving 14 bases unmatched. CDR3 in amino acids: CASSATSGTSGGNSSYNEQFF. CDR3 in DNA: TGTGCCAGCAGTGCGACCTCCGGGACTAGCGGGGGGAACAGCTCCTACAATGAGCAGTTCTTC.

This clonotype was detected a few times. The J gene is TRBJ2-7, the V gene TRBV9; D is undetermined. V was trimmed by 8 bases and J by 3 bases, leaving 15 bases between them. CDR3 size: 13 residues. CDR1 and CDR2 (germline): SGDLS, YYNGEE. The CDR3 here is CARGLATFYEQYF. The CDR3 nucleotides read TGTGCCAGAGGTCTTGCTACATTCTACGAGCAGTACTTC.

This clonotype was found many times. The chain carries TRBV30 and TRBJ2-3; TRBD2 might be the D (6 bases). CDR1 is GTSNPN, CDR2 SVGIG, per germline (reference sequence). This CDR3 has 12 residues. The V end lost 4 bases, the J end lost 12 bases, and 17 bases lay between the germline ends. CDR3 DNA sequence: TGTGCCTGGACAGAAGGAGGGAGCAAACAGTATTTT. Translation: CAWTEGGSKQYF.

The rearrangement joins TRBV19 to TRBJ1-1; TRBD1 aligns across 9 bases. V dropped 5 bases and J dropped 5; count of bases not matched to a gene: 9. Germline V gene lookup returns CDR1 LNHDA and CDR2 SQIVND (reference sequence). The CDR3 loop spans 15 amino acids. The CDR3 protein is CASSSSYRGLTEAFF. As DNA, the CDR3 is TGTGCCAGTAGTTCCAGCTACAGGGGGCTGACTGAAGCTTTCTTT. The full variable domain, with the rest looked up from reference TRBV19 and TRBJ1-1, is DGGITQSPKYLFRKEGQNVTLSCEQNLNHDAMYWYRQDPGQGLRLIYYSQIVNDFQKGDIAEGYSVSREKKESFPLTVTSAQKNPTAFYLCASSSSYRGLTEAFFGQGTRLTVV.

This chain links TRBV6-2 or TRBV6-3 with TRBJ2-1, with TRBD2 matching 7 bases. Germline CDR1 reads MNHEY; CDR2 reads SVGEGT. The CDR3 extends over 14 amino acids. With 3 bases clipped from V and 5 bases from J, the junction kept 4 bases outside the gene matches. The CDR3 loop reads CASSYGRENNEQFF. The CDR3, as DNA: TGTGCCAGCAGTTATGGGCGGGAGAACAATGAGCAGTTCTTC.

This clonotype was seen a few times. The rearrangement joins TRBV7-2 to TRBJ1-6; D gene unclear. Trimming took off 2 bases at V and 6 bases at J, with 14 bases between the two ends. CDR3 size: 16 residues. Germline V gene sequence: CDR1 SGHTA, CDR2 FQGNSA. This chain's CDR3 is CASSLQMTASNSPLHF. The CDR3 DNA is TGTGCCAGCAGCTTACAAATGACGGCCTCTAATTCACCCCTCCACTTT. The full variable domain, rest sourced from reference TRBV7-2 and TRBJ1-6, is GAGVSQSPSNKVTEKGKDVELRCDPISGHTALYWYRQSLGQGLEFLIYFQGNSAPDKSGLPSDRFSAERTGGSVSTLTIQRTQQEDSAVYLCASSLQMTASNSPLHFGNGTRLTVT.

This clonotype was recorded a few times. The V and J genes are TRBV12-3 or TRBV12-4 and TRBJ2-7; D might be TRBD1 (6 bases). With 9 bases removed from V and 0 bases from J, the gap between germline ends came to 15 bases. This CDR3 region has 14 residues. The CDR3 here is CASLDGDTSYEQYF. As DNA, the CDR3 is TGTGCCAGTCTGGACGGGGACACCTCCTACGAGCAGTACTTC.

The chain has TRBV6-1 and TRBJ1-2; 7 nucleotides match TRBD1. The CDR3 has 15 residues. With 7 bases clipped from V and 3 bases from J, the junction kept 11 bases outside the gene matches. CDR1 is MNHNS and CDR2 is SASEGT in the germline V gene. The chain's CDR3 is CASTEGQGGYYGYTF. CDR3 coding DNA: TGTGCCAGCACCGAGGGGCAGGGGGGCTACTATGGCTACACCTTC.

This clonotype was counted only a few times. The chain has TRBV6-1 and TRBJ1-3; D is undetermined. Germline V gene sequence: CDR1 MNHNS, CDR2 SASEGT. V lost 8 bases, J lost 0 bases, and 8 bases lay in between. The CDR3 has 13 amino acids. The CDR3, as DNA: TGTGCCAGCTACAAGAGCTCTGGAAACACCATATATTTT. This codes for CASYKSSGNTIYF.

Comments on this clonotype: This may arise from a read error, as a much more abundant clone is one base away. The CDR3 ends on some other residue instead of the conserved phenylalanine or tryptophan, so this is likely a read error. The chain links TRBV6-1 to TRBJ2-2; 10 bases fit TRBD1. J gave up 3 bases and V 6 bases, and 4 bases lay outside the gene matches. Germline V gives CDR1 MNHNS, CDR2 SASEGT. The CDR3 has 15 amino acids. The CDR3 DNA reads as TGTGCCAGCAGGAGACAGGGGGCGTACACCGGGGAGCTGTTTTCT. It encodes CASRRQGAYTGELFS.

This rearrangement joins TRBV19 to TRBJ1-5; D gene uncertain. The germline V gene has CDR1 LNHDA and CDR2 SQIVND (reference sequence). This CDR3 contains 16 residues. Trimming cost V 4 bases and J 6 bases, with 19 bases left between them. DNA for the CDR3: TGTGCCAGTAGTACTGGGTCGTGGGGAGGTGGTCAGCCCCAGCATTTT. As protein: CASSTGSWGGGQPQHF.